What follows are 25 T cell receptor beta chains derived from one specimen sequenced in a study of cytomegalovirus exposure and HLA in healthy donors. TCRdb keeps only in-frame clones here, not all; method: immunoSEQ multiplex PCR. The sample holds roughly 120,000 clones, 86% seen once. The sample was PBMCs. These receptors were collected from a man aged 18 to 29 in good health and CMV-seronegative.

A single count supports this clone. The chain recombines TRBV29-1 with TRBJ1-1; D is undetermined. The V end lost 2 bases, the J end lost 12 bases, and 13 bases lay between the germline ends. CDR3 size: 11 residues. The germline V gene encodes CDR1 SQVTM and CDR2 ANQGSEA. CDR3 nucleotide sequence: TGCAGCGTTGAATCGGGCGGGGAAACTTTCTTT. Amino acid sequence: CSVESGGETFF. The full variable domain, completed using reference TRBV29-1 and TRBJ1-1, is SAVISQKPSRDICQRGTSLTIQCQVDSQVTMMFWYRQQPGQSLTLIATANQGSEATYESGFVIDKFPISRPNLTFSTLTVSNMSPEDSSIYLCSVESGGETFFGQGTRLTVV.

The rearrangement uses TRBV7-8 and TRBJ2-7, with a weak D call TRBD1 (5 bases). CDR3 length: 14 amino acids. The V gene lost 1 base and the J gene lost 3 bases, with 10 bases spanning the gap. From germline, CDR1 is SGHVS and CDR2 FQNEAQ. The CDR3 sequence is CASSLGPRVYEQYF. The CDR3 nucleotides are TGTGCCAGCAGCTTAGGTCCCAGGGTCTACGAGCAGTACTTC.

The chain has TRBV5-1 and TRBJ2-7; D remains unclear. In germline, CDR1 is SGHRS, CDR2 YFSETQ. V was cut by 0 bases and J by 0 bases, with 10 bases left in between. This CDR3 has 15 amino acids. CDR3 residues: CASSLEELNSYEQYF. The DNA for the CDR3 is TGCGCCAGCAGCTTGGAAGAGCTAAACTCCTACGAGCAGTACTTC.

The V call is TRBV7-8, the J call TRBJ2-3; 7 nucleotides agree with TRBD1. The germline V gene has CDR1 SGHVS and CDR2 FQNEAQ. Trimming cost V 4 bases and J 6 bases; bases outside gene matches: 4. The CDR3 extends over 13 amino acids. The CDR3 spells CASSSGQADTQYF. The CDR3 nucleotides read TGTGCCAGCAGCTCCGGACAGGCTGATACGCAGTATTTT.

This clone was seen only a few times. The V gene is TRBV7-9, the J gene TRBJ1-3; no firm D call. From germline, CDR1 is SEHNR and CDR2 FQNEAQ (reference sequence). Trimming stripped 5 bases from V and 8 bases from J, with 13 bases between. The length of the CDR3 is 13 residues. CDR3 nucleotides: TGTGCCAGCAGCGAGGACGGGAAGGACACCATATATTTT. It codes for CASSEDGKDTIYF.

The genes are TRBV7-9 and TRBJ2-7; possibly TRBD1 for D (6 bases). Germline V gene lookup returns CDR1 SEHNR and CDR2 FQNEAQ (reference sequence). This CDR3 has 14 amino acids. Trimming stripped 8 bases from V and 2 bases from J, with 16 bases between. The CDR3, as DNA: TGTGCCAGCCGCCCACAGGGCCTTACCTACGAGCAGTACTTC. It translates to CASRPQGLTYEQYF.

This clone was observed a handful of times. The V gene is TRBV2, the J gene TRBJ2-7; TRBD1 might be the D (6 bases). V was pared by 11 bases and J by 4 bases, with 15 bases between. Germline values: CDR1 SNHLY, CDR2 FYNNEI. The CDR3 totals 12 residues. The CDR3 protein is CAGGQLRYEQYF. CDR3 DNA: TGTGCCGGAGGACAGCTCAGATACGAGCAGTACTTC. The full variable domain, rest sourced from reference TRBV2 and TRBJ2-7, is EPEVTQTPSHQVTQMGQEVILRCVPISNHLYFYWYRQILGQKVEFLVSFYNNEISEKSEIFDDQFSVERPDGSNFTLKIRSTKLEDSAMYFCAGGQLRYEQYFGPGTRLTVT.

This sequence joins TRBV5-6 and TRBJ1-2; 9 nucleotides match TRBD1. The CDR3 totals 15 residues. The germline gives CDR1 SGHDT, CDR2 YYEEEE. V dropped 3 bases and J dropped 8; count of bases not matched to a gene: 11. The CDR3 region has the DNA TGTGCCAGCAGCTCGTTTACGGACAGGGGCCTGGGCTACACCTTC. Amino acid sequence: CASSSFTDRGLGYTF.

The chain is built from TRBV7-2 and TRBJ2-2; 8 bases are shared with TRBD2. CDR3 length: 15 residues. V lost 5 bases and J lost 5; bases outside the gene matches: 7. In germline, CDR1 is SGHTA, CDR2 FQGNSA. The CDR3, as DNA: TGTGCCAGCAGCAAAGCGGGGGAGGGGACCGGGGAGCTGTTTTTT. Translated: CASSKAGEGTGELFF. The whole variable domain, filled in from reference TRBV7-2 and TRBJ2-2, reads GAGVSQSPSNKVTEKGKDVELRCDPISGHTALYWYRQSLGQGLEFLIYFQGNSAPDKSGLPSDRFSAERTGGSVSTLTIQRTQQEDSAVYLCASSKAGEGTGELFFGEGSRLTVL.

The chain recombines TRBV5-1 with TRBJ1-1; no clear D gene. V was shortened by 0 bases and J by 5 bases, with 11 bases between the two germline ends. CDR1 and CDR2 (germline): SGHRS, YFSETQ. The CDR3 is 14 residues long. This chain's CDR3 is CASSLAGARTEAFF. CDR3 DNA: TGCGCCAGCAGCTTGGCGGGAGCGAGGACTGAAGCTTTCTTT.

The rearrangement links TRBV18 to TRBJ1-4; TRBD1 might be the D (6 bases). Trimming pared 3 bases from V and 7 bases from J, leaving 9 bases between. The germline V gene has CDR1 KGHSH and CDR2 LQKENI. This CDR3 comprises 13 residues. CDR3 DNA: TGTGCCAGCTCACCGGACAGTATTGAAAAACTGTTTTTT. This encodes CASSPDSIEKLFF.

This clone showed up just once. This sequence joins TRBV5-4 and TRBJ2-7; tentative D call: TRBD1 (6 bases). This CDR3 region has 15 residues. V dropped 0 bases and J dropped 4 bases, with 14 bases sitting between them. The germline V gene encodes CDR1 SGHNT and CDR2 YYREEE (reference sequence). CDR3 loop: CASSLAGALGYEQYF. CDR3 DNA sequence: TGTGCCAGCAGCTTGGCAGGGGCCCTCGGTTACGAGCAGTACTTC.

V is TRBV9 and J is TRBJ2-3; maybe TRBD2 (6 bases). Germline V gene data show CDR1 as SGDLS and CDR2 as YYNGEE. This CDR3 is built from 14 residues. The V gene lost 4 bases and the J gene lost 2 bases, with 11 bases spanning the gap. CDR3 protein: CASSIRLDTDTQYF. CDR3 sequence (DNA): TGTGCCAGCAGCATCAGACTAGACACAGATACGCAGTATTTT.

The V call is TRBV7-2, the J call TRBJ2-3; 8 nucleotides agree with TRBD2. This CDR3 is built from 14 residues. Germline trimming cut 5 bases from V and 3 bases from J; bases unmatched to any gene: 4. Germline assignment: CDR1 SGHTA and CDR2 FQGNSA. The CDR3: CASSLSGSTDTQYF. Written as DNA, the CDR3 is TGTGCCAGCAGCCTGAGCGGGAGTACAGATACGCAGTATTTT.

This chain connects TRBV5-6 to TRBJ1-2; D ambiguous. Trimming cost V 2 bases and J 0 bases, with 11 bases left between them. The germline gives CDR1 SGHDT, CDR2 YYEEEE. This CDR3 has 15 residues. DNA for the CDR3: TGTGCCAGCAGCTTTCAGTTGCCTGCTAACTATGGCTACACCTTC. As protein: CASSFQLPANYGYTF. The variable domain in full, completed from reference TRBV5-6 and TRBJ1-2, reads DAGVTQSPTHLIKTRGQQVTLRCSPKSGHDTVSWYQQALGQGPQFIFQYYEEEERQRGNFPDRFSGHQFPNYSSELNVNALLLGDSALYLCASSFQLPANYGYTFGSGTRLTVV.

The chain has TRBV30 and TRBJ1-2, with TRBD1 as a possible D gene (5 bases). The CDR3 has 13 amino acids. Per germline, CDR1 GTSNPN and CDR2 SVGIG (reference sequence). Between the trimmed V and J ends, which lost 1 base and 2 bases, there was a span of 8 bases. The CDR3 loop reads CAWSGYRNYGYTF. The CDR3 coding sequence is TGTGCCTGGAGTGGTTACAGGAACTATGGCTACACCTTC.

This clone was seen only a few times. This chain connects TRBV2 to TRBJ2-7, with a possible D match to TRBD2 (6 bases). Germline V gives CDR1 SNHLY, CDR2 FYNNEI. The CDR3 sequence is 11 residues long. V was shortened by 9 bases and J by 3 bases, with 9 bases between the two germline ends. The CDR3 here is CASGGNYEQYF. The CDR3 DNA is TGTGCCAGTGGGGGGAACTACGAGCAGTACTTC.

The J gene is TRBJ2-7, the V gene TRBV6-1, with 10 bases matching TRBD2. CDR1 is MNHNS and CDR2 is SASEGT in the germline V gene. Germline trimming cut 8 bases from V and 2 bases from J; bases unmatched to any gene: 6. This CDR3 is built from 14 residues. The CDR3 DNA follows: TGTGCCAGCGAAAGGACTAGCGGAACCTACGAGCAGTACTTC. This sequence encodes CASERTSGTYEQYF.

This clone showed up just once. The chain recombines TRBV6-5 with TRBJ2-3; 9 nucleotides agree with TRBD2. Germline CDR1 and CDR2: MNHEY and SVGAGI. Losses at the gene ends were 5 bases for V and 8 bases for J; bases not matched to a gene: 8. The CDR3 is 14 residues long. The CDR3: CASSRKGLAGTQYF. The CDR3 coding sequence is TGTGCCAGCAGTCGTAAGGGACTAGCCGGTACGCAGTATTTT.

The CDR3 sequence: CASSVAGVAGELFF. DNA of the CDR3: TGTGCCAGCAGCGTAGCAGGGGTGGCCGGGGAGCTGTTTTTT. The chain has TRBV9 and TRBJ2-2, with D maybe TRBD1 (6 bases). V lost 0 bases and J 6 bases, leaving 9 bases between the germline ends. Germline-derived CDR1 and CDR2 are SGDLS and YYNGEE. This CDR3 has 14 amino acids.

This chain links TRBV27 with TRBJ1-1; maybe TRBD1 (5 bases). V lost 2 bases and J lost 4, with 11 bases in between. CDR3 length equals 14 residues. Germline CDR1 is MNHEY and CDR2 is SMNVEV (reference sequence). The CDR3 here is CASSLAGFGTEAFF. CDR3 DNA sequence: TGTGCCAGCAGTTTAGCAGGGTTCGGCACTGAAGCTTTCTTT.

V is TRBV6-5 and J is TRBJ1-1; a weak D match, TRBD1 (5 bases). This CDR3 contains 14 residues. CDR1 is MNHEY and CDR2 is SVGAGI in the germline V gene. Trimming pared 6 bases from V and 5 bases from J, leaving 16 bases between. The CDR3 coding sequence is TGTGCCAGCAGCACAATCGGGGGATATACTGAAGCTTTCTTT. Translating gives CASSTIGGYTEAFF.

The chain links TRBV29-1 to TRBJ1-2, with 11 bases lining up with TRBD1. This CDR3 is 14 amino acids long. The germline gives CDR1 SQVTM, CDR2 ANQGSEA. V gave up 6 bases and J gave up 7 bases; unmatched junction bases: 10. CDR3 in amino acids: CSVSGQGAYVGYTF. The DNA for the CDR3 is TGCAGCGTATCCGGACAGGGGGCTTATGTTGGCTACACCTTC.

V and J are TRBV10-3 and TRBJ2-7, with 11 bases that match TRBD1. Germline V CDR1 and CDR2: ENHRY, SYGVKD. This CDR3 spans 14 amino acids. V gave up 4 bases and J gave up 6 bases; unmatched junction bases: 5. The chain's CDR3 is CAISGDRGDSEQYF. The CDR3 nucleotides are TGTGCCATCAGTGGGGACAGGGGGGACTCCGAGCAGTACTTC.

The chain is built from TRBV2 and TRBJ1-3, with D hard to call. The ends were cut back, 8 bases at V and 1 base at J, with 9 bases in the middle. This CDR3 contains 13 residues. CDR1 and CDR2 from the germline V gene are SNHLY and FYNNEI. The CDR3 coding sequence is TGTGCCAGCCACGGCAGGTCTGGAAACACCATATATTTT. Its protein product is CASHGRSGNTIYF.